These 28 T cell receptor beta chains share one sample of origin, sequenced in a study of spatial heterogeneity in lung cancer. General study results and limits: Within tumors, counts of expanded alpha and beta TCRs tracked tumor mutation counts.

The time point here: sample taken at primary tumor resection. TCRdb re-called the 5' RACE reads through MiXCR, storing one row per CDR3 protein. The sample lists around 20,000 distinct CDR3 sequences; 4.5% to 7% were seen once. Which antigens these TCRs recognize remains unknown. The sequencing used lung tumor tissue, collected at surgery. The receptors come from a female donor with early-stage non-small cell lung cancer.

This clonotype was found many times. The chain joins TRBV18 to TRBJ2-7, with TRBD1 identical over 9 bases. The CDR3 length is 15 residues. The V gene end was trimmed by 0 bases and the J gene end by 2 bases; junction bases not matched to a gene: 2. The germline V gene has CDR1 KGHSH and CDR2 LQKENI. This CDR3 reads CASSPPDRGPYEQYF. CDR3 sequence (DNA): TGTGCCAGCTCACCACCGGACAGGGGCCCCTACGAGCAGTACTTC.

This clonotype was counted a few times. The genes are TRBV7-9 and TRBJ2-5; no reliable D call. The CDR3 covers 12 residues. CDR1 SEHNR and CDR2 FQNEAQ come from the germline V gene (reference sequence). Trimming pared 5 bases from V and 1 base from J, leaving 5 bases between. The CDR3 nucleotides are TGTGCCAGCAGCCAATTCCAAGAGACCCAGTACTTC. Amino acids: CASSQFQETQYF. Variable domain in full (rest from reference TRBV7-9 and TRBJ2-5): DTGVSQNPRHKITKRGQNVTFRCDPISEHNRLYWYRQTLGQGPEFLTYFQNEAQLEKSRLLSDRFSAERPKGSFSTLEIQRTEQGDSAMYLCASSQFQETQYFGPGTRLLVL.

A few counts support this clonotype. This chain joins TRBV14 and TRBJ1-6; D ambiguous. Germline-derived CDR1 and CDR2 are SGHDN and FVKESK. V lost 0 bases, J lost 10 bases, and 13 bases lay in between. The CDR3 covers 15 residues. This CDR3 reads CASSQDYSGRSPLHF. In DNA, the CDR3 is TGTGCCAGCAGCCAAGATTACAGCGGACGCTCACCCCTCCACTTT.

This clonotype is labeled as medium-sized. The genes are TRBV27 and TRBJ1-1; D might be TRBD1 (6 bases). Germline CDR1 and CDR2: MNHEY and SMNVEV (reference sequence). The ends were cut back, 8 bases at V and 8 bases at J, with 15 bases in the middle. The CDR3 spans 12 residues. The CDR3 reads CASGLGGREAFF. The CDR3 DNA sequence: TGTGCCAGCGGTCTTGGGGGGCGCGAAGCTTTCTTT.

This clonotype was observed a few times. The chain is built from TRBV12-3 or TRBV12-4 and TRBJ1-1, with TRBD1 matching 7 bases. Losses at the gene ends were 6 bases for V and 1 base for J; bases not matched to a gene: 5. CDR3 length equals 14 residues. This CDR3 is CASRPTGENTEAFF. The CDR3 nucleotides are TGTGCCAGCAGGCCCACAGGGGAGAACACTGAAGCTTTCTTT.

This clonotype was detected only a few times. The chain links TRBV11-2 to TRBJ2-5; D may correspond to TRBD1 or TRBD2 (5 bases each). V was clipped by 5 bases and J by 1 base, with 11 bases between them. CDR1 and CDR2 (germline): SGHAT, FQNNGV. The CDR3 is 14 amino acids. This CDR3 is CASSRLGVQETQYF. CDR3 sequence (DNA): TGTGCCAGCAGCCGTTTGGGGGTCCAAGAGACCCAGTACTTC.

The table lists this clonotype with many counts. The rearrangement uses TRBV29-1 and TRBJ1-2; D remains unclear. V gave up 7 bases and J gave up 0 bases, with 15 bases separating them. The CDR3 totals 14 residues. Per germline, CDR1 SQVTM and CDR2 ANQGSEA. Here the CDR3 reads CSDNRPGTNYGYTF. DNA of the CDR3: TGCAGCGACAATAGACCGGGAACTAACTATGGCTACACCTTC.

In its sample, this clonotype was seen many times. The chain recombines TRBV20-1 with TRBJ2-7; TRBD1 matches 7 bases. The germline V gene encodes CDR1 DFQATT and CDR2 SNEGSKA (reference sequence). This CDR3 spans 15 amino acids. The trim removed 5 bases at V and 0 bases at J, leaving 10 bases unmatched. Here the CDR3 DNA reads TGCAGTGCTTCGAAACAGACAGGGTTCTCCTACGAGCAGTACTTC. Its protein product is CSASKQTGFSYEQYF.

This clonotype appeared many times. The CDR3 sequence is CASSLVVGPYNEQFF. The CDR3 DNA reads TGTGCCAGCAGCTTAGTAGTGGGACCCTACAATGAGCAGTTCTTC. This rearrangement joins TRBV11-2 to TRBJ2-1; either TRBD1 or TRBD2 may fit D (5 bases each). Trimming pared 1 base from V and 2 bases from J, leaving 9 bases between. The germline gives CDR1 SGHAT, CDR2 FQNNGV. CDR3 length: 15 amino acids.

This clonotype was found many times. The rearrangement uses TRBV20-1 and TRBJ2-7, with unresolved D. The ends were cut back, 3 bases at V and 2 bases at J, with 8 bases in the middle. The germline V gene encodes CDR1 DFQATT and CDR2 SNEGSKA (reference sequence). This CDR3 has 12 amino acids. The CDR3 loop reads CSARNPTYEQYF. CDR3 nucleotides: TGCAGTGCTAGGAACCCTACCTACGAGCAGTACTTC.

The CDR3 region is CASSTRTVNTGELFF. CDR3 coding DNA: TGTGCCAGCAGTACCCGGACCGTTAACACCGGGGAGCTGTTTTTT. The rearrangement joins TRBV27 to TRBJ2-2, with no clear D. V was shortened by 5 bases and J by 2 bases, with 12 bases between the two germline ends. CDR3 length equals 15 residues. CDR1 and CDR2 from the germline V gene are MNHEY and SMNVEV (reference sequence).

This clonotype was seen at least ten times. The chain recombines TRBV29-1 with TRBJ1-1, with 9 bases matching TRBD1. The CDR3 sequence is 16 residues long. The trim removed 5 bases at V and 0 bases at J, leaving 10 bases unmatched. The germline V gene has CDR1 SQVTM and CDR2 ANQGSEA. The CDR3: CSVTPPGQGLNTEAFF. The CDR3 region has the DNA TGCAGCGTTACCCCACCGGGACAGGGACTGAACACTGAAGCTTTCTTT.

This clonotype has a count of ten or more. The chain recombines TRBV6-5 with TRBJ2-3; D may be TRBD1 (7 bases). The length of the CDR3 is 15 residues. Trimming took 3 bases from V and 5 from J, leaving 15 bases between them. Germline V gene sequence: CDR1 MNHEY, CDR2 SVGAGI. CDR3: CASSYEGRGVDTQYF. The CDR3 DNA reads TGTGCCAGCAGTTATGAGGGCAGGGGGGTAGATACGCAGTATTTT.

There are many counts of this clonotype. This CDR3 reads CASTTVLETDTQYF. Here the CDR3 DNA reads TGTGCCAGCACCACAGTACTAGAGACAGATACGCAGTATTTT. The V and J genes are TRBV2 and TRBJ2-3, with a weak D call TRBD2 (5 bases). Germline-derived CDR1 and CDR2 are SNHLY and FYNNEI. The V gene lost 7 bases and the J gene lost 3 bases, with 14 bases spanning the gap. CDR3 length: 14 amino acids.

This CDR3 is CATSGWGKGHLSYNEQFF. As DNA, the CDR3 is TGTGCCACCAGTGGATGGGGAAAGGGACATCTTTCCTACAATGAGCAGTTCTTC. The rearrangement links TRBV24-1 to TRBJ2-1, with TRBD1 as a possible D gene (6 bases). Germline CDR1 and CDR2: KGHDR and SFDVKD. This CDR3 is 18 amino acids long. The V end lost 5 bases, the J end lost 1 base, and 20 bases lay between the germline ends.

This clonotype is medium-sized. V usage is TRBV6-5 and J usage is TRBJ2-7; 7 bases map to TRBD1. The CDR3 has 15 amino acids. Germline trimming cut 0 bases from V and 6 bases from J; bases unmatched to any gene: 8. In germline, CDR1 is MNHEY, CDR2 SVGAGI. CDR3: CASSYSRQGSGEQYF. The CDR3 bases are TGTGCCAGCAGTTACTCGAGACAGGGTTCGGGCGAGCAGTACTTC.

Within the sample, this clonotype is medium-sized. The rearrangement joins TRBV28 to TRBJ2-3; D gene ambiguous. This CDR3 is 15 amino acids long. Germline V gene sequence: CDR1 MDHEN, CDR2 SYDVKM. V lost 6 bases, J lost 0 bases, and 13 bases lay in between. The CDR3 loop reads CASSRVPSSTDTQYF. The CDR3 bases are TGTGCCAGCAGCCGAGTCCCCTCTAGCACAGATACGCAGTATTTT.

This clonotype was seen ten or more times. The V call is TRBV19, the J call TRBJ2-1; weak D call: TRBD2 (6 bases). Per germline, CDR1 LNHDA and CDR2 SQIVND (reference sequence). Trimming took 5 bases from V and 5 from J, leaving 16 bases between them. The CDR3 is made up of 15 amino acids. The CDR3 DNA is TGTGCCAGTAGTCGGTCGGGCGGGATACACAATGAGCAGTTCTTC. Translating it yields CASSRSGGIHNEQFF.

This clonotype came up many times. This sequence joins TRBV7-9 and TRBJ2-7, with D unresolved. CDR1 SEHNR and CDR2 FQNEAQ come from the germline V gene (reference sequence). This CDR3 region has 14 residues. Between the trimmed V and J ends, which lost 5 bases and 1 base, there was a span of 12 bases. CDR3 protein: CASSPSSLSYEQYF. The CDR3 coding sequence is TGTGCCAGCAGCCCCTCCAGTCTTTCCTACGAGCAGTACTTC.

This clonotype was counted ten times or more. CDR3 in amino acids: CASSFWGEPQHF. For the CDR3, the DNA is TGTGCCAGCAGTTTTTGGGGGGAGCCCCAGCATTTT. This sequence joins TRBV27 and TRBJ1-5; TRBD1 is a possible D gene (5 bases). This CDR3 comprises 12 residues. The ends were cut back, 3 bases at V and 8 bases at J, with 8 bases in the middle. CDR1 and CDR2 (germline): MNHEY, SMNVEV (reference sequence).

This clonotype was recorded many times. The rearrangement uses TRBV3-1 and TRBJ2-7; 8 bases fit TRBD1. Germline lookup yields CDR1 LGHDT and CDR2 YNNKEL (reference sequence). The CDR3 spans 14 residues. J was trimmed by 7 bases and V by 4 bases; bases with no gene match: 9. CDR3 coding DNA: TGTGCCAGCAGCCCGCGGACAGGGTGGTGGGAGCAGTACTTC. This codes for CASSPRTGWWEQYF.

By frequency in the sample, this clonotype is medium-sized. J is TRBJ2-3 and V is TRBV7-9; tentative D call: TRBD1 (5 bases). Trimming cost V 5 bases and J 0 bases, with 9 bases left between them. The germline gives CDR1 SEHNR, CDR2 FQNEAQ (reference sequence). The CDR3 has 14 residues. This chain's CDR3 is CASSRDSSTDTQYF. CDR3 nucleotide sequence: TGTGCCAGCAGCCGAGACAGTAGCACAGATACGCAGTATTTT.

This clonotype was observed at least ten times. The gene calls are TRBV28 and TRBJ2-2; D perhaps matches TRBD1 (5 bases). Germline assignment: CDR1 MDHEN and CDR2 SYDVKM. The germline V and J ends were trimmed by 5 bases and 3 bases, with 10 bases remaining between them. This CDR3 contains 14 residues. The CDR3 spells CASSRTRDTGELFF. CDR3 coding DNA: TGTGCCAGCAGTCGGACACGGGACACCGGGGAGCTGTTTTTT.

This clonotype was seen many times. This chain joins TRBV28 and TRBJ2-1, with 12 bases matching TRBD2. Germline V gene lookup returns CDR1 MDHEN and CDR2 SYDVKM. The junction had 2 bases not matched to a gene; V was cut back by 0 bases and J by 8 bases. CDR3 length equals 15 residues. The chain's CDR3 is CASSLWLAGGDEQFF. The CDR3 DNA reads TGTGCCAGCAGTTTATGGCTAGCGGGAGGGGATGAGCAGTTCTTC.

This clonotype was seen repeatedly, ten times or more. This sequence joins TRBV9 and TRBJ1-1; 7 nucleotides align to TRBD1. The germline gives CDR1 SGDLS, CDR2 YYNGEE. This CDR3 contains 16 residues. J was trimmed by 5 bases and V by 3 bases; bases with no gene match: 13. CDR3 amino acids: CASSAEPGTARTEAFF. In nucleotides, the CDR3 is TGTGCCAGCAGCGCCGAACCCGGGACAGCTCGGACTGAAGCTTTCTTT.

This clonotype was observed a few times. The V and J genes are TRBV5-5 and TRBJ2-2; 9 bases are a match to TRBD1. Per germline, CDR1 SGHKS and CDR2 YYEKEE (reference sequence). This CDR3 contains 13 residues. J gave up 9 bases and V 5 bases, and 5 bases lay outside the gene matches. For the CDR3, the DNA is TGTGCCAGCAGTAGAACAGGGGGCTGGGAGCTGTTTTTT. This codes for CASSRTGGWELFF. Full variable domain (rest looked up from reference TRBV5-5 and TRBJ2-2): DAGVTQSPTHLIKTRGQQVTLRCSPISGHKSVSWYQQVLGQGPQFIFQYYEKEERGRGNFPDRFSARQFPNYSSELNVNALLLGDSALYLCASSRTGGWELFFGEGSRLTVL.

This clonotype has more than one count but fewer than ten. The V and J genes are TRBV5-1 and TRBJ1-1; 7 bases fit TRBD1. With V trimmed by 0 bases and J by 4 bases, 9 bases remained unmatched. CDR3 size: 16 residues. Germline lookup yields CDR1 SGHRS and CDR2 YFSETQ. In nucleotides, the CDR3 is TGCGCCAGCAGCTTGGCTTCGACAGGGAAAAGCACTGAAGCTTTCTTT. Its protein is CASSLASTGKSTEAFF.

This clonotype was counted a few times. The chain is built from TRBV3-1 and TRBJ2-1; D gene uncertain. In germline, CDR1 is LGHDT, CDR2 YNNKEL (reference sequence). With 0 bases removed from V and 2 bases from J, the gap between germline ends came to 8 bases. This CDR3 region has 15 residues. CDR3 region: CASSQDWDPYNEQFF. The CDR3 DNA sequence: TGTGCCAGCAGCCAAGACTGGGATCCCTACAATGAGCAGTTCTTC.